Described below is a single T cell receptor beta chain sequence and its context. The data originate from a study of T cells in Graves' hyperthyroidism and ophthalmopathy. Patients aged 18 to 65 had newly diagnosed hyperthyroidism of under 2 months' duration. The study based diagnoses on clinical symptoms, serum thyroxine and TRAb, thyroid ultrasound and orbital computed tomography. Deletions cut 4 bases from V and 7 bases from J, with 14 bases between. The germline V gene has CDR1 SGHVS and CDR2 FQNEAQ. This CDR3 contains 14 residues. From RNA transcripts, TCR beta CDR3 regions were amplified. First-round RT-PCR with HTBI primers amplified the TCR CDR3 region. MiXCR was run by TCRdb on the multiplex PCR reads, yielding one entry per CDR3 protein. The table includes around 760,000 distinct CDR3 sequences, just over 35% detected once.

The sequenced sample consisted of blood. V usage is TRBV7-8 and J usage is TRBJ1-5; a weak D match, TRBD1 (5 bases). The source is a woman aged 40 to 55 with Graves' hyperthyroidism. The CDR3 loop is CASSSDRILQPQHF. The CDR3 nucleotides read TGTGCCAGCAGCTCCGACAGAATTTTGCAGCCCCAGCATTTT.